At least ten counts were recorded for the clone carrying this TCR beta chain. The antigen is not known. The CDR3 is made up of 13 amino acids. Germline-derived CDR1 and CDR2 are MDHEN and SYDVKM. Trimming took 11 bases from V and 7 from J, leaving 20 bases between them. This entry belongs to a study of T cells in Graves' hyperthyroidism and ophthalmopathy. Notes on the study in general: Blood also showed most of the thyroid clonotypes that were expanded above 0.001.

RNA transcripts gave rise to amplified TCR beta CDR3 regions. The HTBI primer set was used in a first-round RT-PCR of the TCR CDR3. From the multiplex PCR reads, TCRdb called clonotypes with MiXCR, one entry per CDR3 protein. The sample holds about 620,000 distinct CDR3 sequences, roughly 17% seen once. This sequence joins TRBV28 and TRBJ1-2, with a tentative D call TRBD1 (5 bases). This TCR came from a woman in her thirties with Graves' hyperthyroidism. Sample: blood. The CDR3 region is CAVRDSAISGYTF. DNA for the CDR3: TGTGCCGTTAGGGACTCGGCGATCTCTGGCTACACCTTC.